These 23 T cell receptor beta chains came from one sample sequenced in a study of control samples from healthy donors and cancer patients. Here immunoSEQ multiplex PCR was the method, and the copy in TCRdb shows in-frame clones only, minus some. Here the sample spans about 170,000 clones, about 90% being singletons. The sample was blood. These receptors were taken from a woman aged 25 to 45 in good health.

This chain joins TRBV28 and TRBJ2-3; D gene ambiguous. CDR3 size: 14 residues. Germline lookup yields CDR1 MDHEN and CDR2 SYDVKM. V shed 11 bases and J shed 5 bases, with 20 bases lying between them. The CDR3 loop is CAVNGQEVGDTQYF. In DNA form, the CDR3 reads TGTGCCGTTAACGGGCAGGAAGTCGGAGATACGCAGTATTTT.

The chain is built from TRBV19 and TRBJ2-1; D gene unclear. Trimming left V 5 bases short and J 2 bases short, with 4 bases between. The germline V gene has CDR1 LNHDA and CDR2 SQIVND (reference sequence). There are 12 residues in the CDR3. The CDR3, as DNA: TGTGCCAGTAGTCGGGCCTACAATGAGCAGTTCTTC. This gives the protein CASSRAYNEQFF.

V gene TRBV4-1 combines with J gene TRBJ2-1; TRBD2 matches 9 bases. Looked up from germline, CDR1 is MGHRA and CDR2 is YSYEKL. The V and J ends lost 6 bases and 9 bases, in that order; junction bases with no gene match: 12. This CDR3 is 15 amino acids long. The CDR3 is CASRPTSGSGLEQFF. The DNA for the CDR3 is TGCGCCAGCAGACCTACTAGCGGGTCGGGTCTTGAGCAGTTCTTC.

This clone showed up just once. The V and J genes are TRBV5-6 and TRBJ2-7, with 8 bases matching TRBD1. Unmatched junction bases numbered 5, after V lost 3 bases and J lost 0 bases. Germline CDR1 is SGHDT and CDR2 is YYEEEE. This CDR3 contains 15 residues. The CDR3 is CASSWDRMSSYEQYF. The CDR3 DNA is TGTGCCAGCAGCTGGGACAGGATGAGCTCCTACGAGCAGTACTTC.

The rearrangement uses TRBV15 and TRBJ1-1; the D is unclear. Trimming took 1 base from V and 0 from J, leaving 0 bases between them. This CDR3 has 12 residues. In germline, CDR1 is LNHNV, CDR2 YYDKDF (reference sequence). The CDR3 nucleotides are TGTGCCACCAGCAGAGTGAACACTGAAGCTTTCTTT. Amino acid sequence: CATSRVNTEAFF.

CDR3 sequence (DNA): TGTGCCAGTAGCAGAGGGATCTTAACTGAAGCTTTCTTT. Amino acids: CASSRGILTEAFF. The chain has TRBV19 and TRBJ1-1, with D unclear. Germline V CDR1 and CDR2: LNHDA, SQIVND (reference sequence). This CDR3 is 13 amino acids long. Trimming removed 6 bases at V and 5 bases at J, with 13 bases between.

The sample holds one count of this clone. V gene TRBV27 combines with J gene TRBJ1-5; D possibly corresponds to TRBD1 (5 bases). Germline CDR1 reads MNHEY; CDR2 reads SMNVEV (reference sequence). With 3 bases removed from V and 5 bases from J, the gap between germline ends came to 11 bases. This CDR3 has 14 amino acids. The CDR3 here is CASSFRGGYQPQHF. CDR3 in DNA: TGTGCCAGCAGTTTTCGGGGGGGGTATCAGCCCCAGCATTTT.

This clone turned up a few times. The chain combines TRBV19 with TRBJ1-1; unclear D gene. CDR3 length equals 14 residues. In germline, CDR1 is LNHDA, CDR2 SQIVND (reference sequence). Trimming took off 3 bases at V and 1 base at J, with 9 bases between the two ends. CDR3 in DNA: TGTGCCAGTAGTATGGGGTGGGGGAACACTGAAGCTTTCTTT. Its translation is CASSMGWGNTEAFF.

The chain is built from TRBV27 and TRBJ2-7, with D unresolved. The length of the CDR3 is 13 residues. Trimming pared 2 bases from V and 2 bases from J, leaving 7 bases between. CDR1 and CDR2 from the germline V gene are MNHEY and SMNVEV (reference sequence). The chain's CDR3 is CASSLRSTYEQYF. In nucleotides, the CDR3 is TGTGCCAGCAGTTTACGTTCTACCTACGAGCAGTACTTC.

The chain uses TRBV5-4 and TRBJ2-1; D is unclear. Trimming stripped 4 bases from V and 1 base from J, with 9 bases between. Germline values: CDR1 SGHNT, CDR2 YYREEE (reference sequence). The CDR3 has 14 amino acids. CDR3 sequence (DNA): TGTGCCAGCAGCACCCCAGGATCCTACAATGAGCAGTTCTTC. This encodes CASSTPGSYNEQFF.

The chain combines TRBV11-3 with TRBJ2-3; D is perhaps TRBD1 or TRBD2 (6 bases each). V was shortened by 1 base and J by 0 bases, with 17 bases between the two germline ends. The germline V gene has CDR1 SGHNT and CDR2 YENEEA. CDR3 length: 18 amino acids. CDR3 residues: CASSLGTGGVISTDTQYF. The DNA for the CDR3 is TGTGCCAGCAGCTTAGGGACCGGGGGCGTGATCAGCACAGATACGCAGTATTTT.

V gene TRBV4-1 combines with J gene TRBJ2-5; D remains unclear. This CDR3 has 14 residues. Germline CDR1 MGHRA, CDR2 YSYEKL. V lost 5 bases to trimming and J lost 2 bases, with 12 bases between them. The CDR3 nucleotides are TGCGCCAGCAGCACGGGCTCGGAACAAGAGACCCAGTACTTC. Translating it yields CASSTGSEQETQYF.

Regarding this clone: Distinct nucleotide sequences in the sample also encode this CDR3. The V gene is TRBV4-1, the J gene TRBJ1-2; no definite D call. Germline V lookup: CDR1 MGHRA, CDR2 YSYEKL. V was clipped by 0 bases and J by 3 bases, with 14 bases between them. The CDR3 is made up of 16 amino acids. As DNA, the CDR3 is TGCGCCAGCAGCCAAGAACCTCGTGGGCAGCACTATGGCTACACCTTC. This gives the protein CASSQEPRGQHYGYTF.

The chain couples TRBV30 to TRBJ1-2, with 7 nucleotides matching TRBD1. Germline V gene data show CDR1 as GTSNPN and CDR2 as SVGIG (reference sequence). V lost 5 bases to trimming and J lost 2 bases; unmatched junction nucleotides: 8. This CDR3 comprises 14 residues. The CDR3 DNA is TGTGCCTGGGATTTGACAGGGCCCAACTATGGCTACACCTTC. Its translation: CAWDLTGPNYGYTF. Complete variable domain (other parts from reference TRBV30 and TRBJ1-2): SQTIHQWPATLVQPVGSPLSLECTVEGTSNPNLYWYRQAAGRGLQLLFYSVGIGQISSEVPQNLSASRPQDRQFILSSKKLLLSDSGFYLCAWDLTGPNYGYTFGSGTRLTVV.

The V gene is TRBV7-9, the J gene TRBJ2-3; no clear D gene. Deletions cut 5 bases from V and 3 bases from J, with 6 bases between. Germline V lookup: CDR1 SEHNR, CDR2 FQNEAQ (reference sequence). This CDR3 is built from 12 residues. As DNA, the CDR3 is TGTGCCAGCAGCCCCACAACAGATACGCAGTATTTT. Amino acid sequence: CASSPTTDTQYF.

The chain carries TRBV5-1 and TRBJ1-4, with a possible D match to TRBD1 (5 bases). V lost 3 bases and J lost 2, with 14 bases in between. The V gene's germline CDR1 is SGHRS and CDR2 YFSETQ. The CDR3 sequence is 16 residues long. Here the CDR3 DNA reads TGCGCCAGCAGCTACTCGGGGGAGTGGACTAATGAAAAACTGTTTTTT. This gives the protein CASSYSGEWTNEKLFF. Full variable domain (remainder filled in from reference TRBV5-1 and TRBJ1-4): KAGVTQTPRYLIKTRGQQVTLSCSPISGHRSVSWYQQTPGQGLQFLFEYFSETQRNKGNFPGRFSGRQFSNSRSEMNVSTLELGDSALYLCASSYSGEWTNEKLFFGSGTQLSVL.

The genes are TRBV10-3 and TRBJ1-2, with 7 bases lining up with TRBD1. Trimming at V came to 0 bases and at J to 4 bases, leaving 8 bases not matched to a gene. The germline V gene has CDR1 ENHRY and CDR2 SYGVKD. The CDR3 totals 16 residues. The CDR3 reads CAISESGQSFLYGYTF. The CDR3 coding sequence is TGTGCCATCAGTGAGTCGGGACAGAGTTTTCTCTATGGCTACACCTTC.

The rearrangement uses TRBV19 and TRBJ2-1, with 10 positions matching TRBD1. The CDR3 has 17 amino acids. From germline, CDR1 is LNHDA and CDR2 SQIVND (reference sequence). The V gene end was trimmed by 6 bases and the J gene end by 3 bases; junction bases not matched to a gene: 11. The DNA of the CDR3 is TGTGCCAGTAGCCTGGTAGCCTGGGACAGGGGCTACAATGAGCAGTTCTTC. It codes for CASSLVAWDRGYNEQFF.

The J gene is TRBJ1-6, the V gene TRBV3-1 (or the pseudogene TRBV3-2); TRBD1 aligns across 7 bases. Germline loops: CDR1 LGHDT, CDR2 YNNKEL (reference sequence). The V gene end was trimmed by 4 bases and the J gene end by 10 bases; junction bases not matched to a gene: 10. CDR3 length equals 15 residues. CDR3 DNA: TGTGCCAGCAGCCTTTCGACAGGGCTCAGCTCACCCCTCCACTTT. Its translation: CASSLSTGLSSPLHF.

V gene TRBV5-6 combines with J gene TRBJ2-5, with 9 bases matching TRBD2. Germline loops: CDR1 SGHDT, CDR2 YYEEEE. CDR3 length: 14 amino acids. V lost 6 bases, J lost 0 bases, and 3 bases stayed unmatched. CDR3 coding DNA: TGTGCCAGCATGGTAGCGGGGGACCAAGAGACCCAGTACTTC. Protein product: CASMVAGDQETQYF.

V usage is TRBV30 and J usage is TRBJ1-4, with D tentatively TRBD1 (5 bases). Trimming left V 0 bases short and J 11 bases short, with 16 bases between. The CDR3 sequence is 14 residues long. Looked up from germline, CDR1 is GTSNPN and CDR2 is SVGIG (reference sequence). The CDR3 DNA is TGTGCCTGGAGTGTCAGGGAAGCCATCTCTAAACTGTTTTTT. Translated, it gives CAWSVREAISKLFF. Based on the CDR3 plus reference TRBV30 and TRBJ1-4, the full variable domain is SQTIHQWPATLVQPVGSPLSLECTVEGTSNPNLYWYRQAAGRGLQLLFYSVGIGQISSEVPQNLSASRPQDRQFILSSKKLLLSDSGFYLCAWSVREAISKLFFGSGTQLSVL.

In its sample, this clone was seen once. This rearrangement joins TRBV19 to TRBJ2-1; no clear D. Trimming shortened V by 1 base and J by 5 bases, and 9 bases separated the two germline ends. Germline V gene lookup returns CDR1 LNHDA and CDR2 SQIVND (reference sequence). The CDR3 is 14 amino acids. CDR3: CASSIVIGNNEQFF. The CDR3 DNA follows: TGTGCCAGTAGTATAGTCATCGGAAACAATGAGCAGTTCTTC.

CDR3 protein: CASSIGSGLGYEQFF. As DNA, the CDR3 is TGTGCCAGTAGTATAGGGTCGGGACTAGGCTATGAGCAGTTCTTC. The J gene is TRBJ2-1, the V gene TRBV19; 8 nucleotides match TRBD2. Unmatched junction bases numbered 7, after V lost 1 base and J lost 8 bases. Germline V gene data show CDR1 as LNHDA and CDR2 as SQIVND (reference sequence). This CDR3 spans 15 amino acids.